This T cell receptor beta chain emerged from a study of blood T cell repertoires in COVID-19. Turning to the study itself: There were acute and convalescent COVID-19 samples, and they came from the United States, Italy and Spain. T cells, B-cell-depleted T cells, or PBMCs supplied cDNA or gDNA.

Germline values: CDR1 SGHTA, CDR2 FQGTGA. J was trimmed by 5 bases and V by 3 bases; bases with no gene match: 0. The CDR3 consists of 13 residues. TCRdb keeps only in-frame clones here, not all; method: immunoSEQ multiplex PCR. This sample has 80,000 or so clones, with 80% to 90% found just once. The sequencing sample was made of peripheral blood. This clonotype originated in a woman of 80 years or more with acute or convalescent COVID-19. V is TRBV7-3 and J is TRBJ2-5; the match to TRBD2 covers 10 bases. The CDR3 loop reads CASSFSGGETQYF. Here the CDR3 DNA reads TGTGCCAGCAGCTTTAGCGGGGGGGAGACCCAGTACTTC.